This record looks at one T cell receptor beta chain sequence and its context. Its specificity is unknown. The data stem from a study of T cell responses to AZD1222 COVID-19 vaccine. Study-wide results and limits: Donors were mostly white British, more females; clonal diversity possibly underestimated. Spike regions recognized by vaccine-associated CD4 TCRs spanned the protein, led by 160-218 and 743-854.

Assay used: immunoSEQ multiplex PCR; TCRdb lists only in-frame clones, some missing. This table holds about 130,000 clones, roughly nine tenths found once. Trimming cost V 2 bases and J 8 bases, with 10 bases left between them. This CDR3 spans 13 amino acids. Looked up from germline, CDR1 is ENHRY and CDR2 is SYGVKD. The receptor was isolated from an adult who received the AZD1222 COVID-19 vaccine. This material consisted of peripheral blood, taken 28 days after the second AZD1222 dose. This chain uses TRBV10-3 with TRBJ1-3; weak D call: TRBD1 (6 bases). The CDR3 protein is CAISEPGVDTIYF. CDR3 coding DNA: TGTGCCATCAGTGAGCCAGGGGTGGACACCATATATTTT.